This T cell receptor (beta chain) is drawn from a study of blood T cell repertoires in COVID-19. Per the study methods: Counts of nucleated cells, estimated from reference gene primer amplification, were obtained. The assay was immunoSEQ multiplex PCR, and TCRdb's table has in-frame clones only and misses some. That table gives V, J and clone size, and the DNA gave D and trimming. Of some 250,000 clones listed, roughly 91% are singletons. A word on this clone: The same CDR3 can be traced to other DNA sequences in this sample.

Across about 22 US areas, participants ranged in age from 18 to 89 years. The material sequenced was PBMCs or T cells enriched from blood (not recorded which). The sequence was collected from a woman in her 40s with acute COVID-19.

CDR3 coding DNA: TGTGCCTGGAGTGTTGCGGGGAATCAGCCCCAGCATTTT. It translates to CAWSVAGNQPQHF. The chain carries TRBV30 and TRBJ1-5, with D hard to call. With 0 bases removed from V and 4 bases from J, the gap between germline ends came to 7 bases. The CDR3 sequence is 13 residues long. Germline V gene lookup returns CDR1 GTSNPN and CDR2 SVGIG (reference sequence).